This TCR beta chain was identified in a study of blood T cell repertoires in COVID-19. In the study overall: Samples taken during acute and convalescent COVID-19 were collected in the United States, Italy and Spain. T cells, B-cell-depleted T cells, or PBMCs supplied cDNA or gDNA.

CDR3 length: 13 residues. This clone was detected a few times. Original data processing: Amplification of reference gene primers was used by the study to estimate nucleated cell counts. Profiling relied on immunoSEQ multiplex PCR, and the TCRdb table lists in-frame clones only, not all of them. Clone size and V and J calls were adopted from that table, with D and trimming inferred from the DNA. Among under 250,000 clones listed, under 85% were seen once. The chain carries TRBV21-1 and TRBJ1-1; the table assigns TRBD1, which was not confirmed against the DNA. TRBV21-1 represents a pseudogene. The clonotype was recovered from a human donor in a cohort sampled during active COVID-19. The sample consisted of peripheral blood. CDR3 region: CAVRTVMNTEAFF. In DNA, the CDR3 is TGTGCCGTCCGGACAGTCATGAACACTGAAGCTTTCTTT.